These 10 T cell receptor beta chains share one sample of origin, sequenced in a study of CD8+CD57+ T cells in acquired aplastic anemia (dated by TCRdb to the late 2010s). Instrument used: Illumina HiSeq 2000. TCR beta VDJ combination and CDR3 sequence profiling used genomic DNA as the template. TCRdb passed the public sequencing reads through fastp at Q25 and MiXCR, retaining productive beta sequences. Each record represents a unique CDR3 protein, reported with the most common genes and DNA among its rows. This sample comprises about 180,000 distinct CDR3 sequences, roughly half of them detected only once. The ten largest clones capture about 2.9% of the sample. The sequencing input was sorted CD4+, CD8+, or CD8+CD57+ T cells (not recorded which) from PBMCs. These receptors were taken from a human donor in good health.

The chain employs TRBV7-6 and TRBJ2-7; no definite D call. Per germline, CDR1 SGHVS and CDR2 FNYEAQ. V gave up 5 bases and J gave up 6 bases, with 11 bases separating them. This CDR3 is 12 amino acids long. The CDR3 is CASSPGVPEQYF. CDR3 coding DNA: TGTGCCAGCAGCCCTGGGGTTCCCGAGCAGTACTTC.

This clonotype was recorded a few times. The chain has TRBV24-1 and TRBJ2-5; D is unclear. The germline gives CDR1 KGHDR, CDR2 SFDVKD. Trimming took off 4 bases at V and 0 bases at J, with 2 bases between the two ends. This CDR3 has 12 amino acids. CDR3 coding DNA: TGTGCCACCAGTGACCACCAAGAGACCCAGTACTTC. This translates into CATSDHQETQYF.

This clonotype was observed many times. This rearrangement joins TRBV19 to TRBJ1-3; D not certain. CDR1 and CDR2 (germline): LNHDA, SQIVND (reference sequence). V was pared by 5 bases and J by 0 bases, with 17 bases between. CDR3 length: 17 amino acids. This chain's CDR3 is CASSVKPPNHSGNTIYF. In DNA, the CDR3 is TGTGCCAGTAGTGTTAAACCGCCGAACCACTCTGGAAACACCATATATTTT.

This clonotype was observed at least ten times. CDR3 coding DNA: TGTGCCAGCAGCCAAATACAGGGTCGGGAGACCCAGTACTTC. Its protein is CASSQIQGRETQYF. The chain carries TRBV6-1 and TRBJ2-5, with D tentatively TRBD1 (6 bases). This CDR3 is built from 14 residues. Per germline, CDR1 MNHNS and CDR2 SASEGT. Between the trimmed V and J ends, which lost 6 bases and 5 bases, there was a span of 16 bases.

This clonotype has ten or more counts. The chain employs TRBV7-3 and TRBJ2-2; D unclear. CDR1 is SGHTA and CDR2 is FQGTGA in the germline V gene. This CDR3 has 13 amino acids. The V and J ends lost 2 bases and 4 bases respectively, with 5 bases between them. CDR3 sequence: CASSLVATGELFF. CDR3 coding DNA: TGTGCCAGCAGCTTAGTTGCCACCGGGGAGCTGTTTTTT.

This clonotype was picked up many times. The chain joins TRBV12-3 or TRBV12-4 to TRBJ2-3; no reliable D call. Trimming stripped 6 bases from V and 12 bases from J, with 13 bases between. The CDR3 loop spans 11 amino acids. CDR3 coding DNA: TGTGCCAGCAGCCTAGGGTTTCCCCAGTATTTT. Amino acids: CASSLGFPQYF.

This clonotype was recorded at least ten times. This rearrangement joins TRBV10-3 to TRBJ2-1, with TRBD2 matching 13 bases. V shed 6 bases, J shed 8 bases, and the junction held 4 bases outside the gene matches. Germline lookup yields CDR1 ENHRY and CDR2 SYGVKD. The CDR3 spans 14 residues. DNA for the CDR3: TGTGCCATCAGCGGGACTAGCGGGATTTATGAGCAGTTCTTC. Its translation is CAISGTSGIYEQFF.

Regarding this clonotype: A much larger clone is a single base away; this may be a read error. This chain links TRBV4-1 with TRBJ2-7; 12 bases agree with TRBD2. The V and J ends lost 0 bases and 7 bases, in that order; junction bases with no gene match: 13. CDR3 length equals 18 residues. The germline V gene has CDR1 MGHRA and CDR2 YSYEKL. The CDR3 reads CASSQDWLRLAGVGEQYF. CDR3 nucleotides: TGCGCCAGCAGCCAAGACTGGCTCAGACTAGCGGGAGTTGGGGAGCAGTACTTC.

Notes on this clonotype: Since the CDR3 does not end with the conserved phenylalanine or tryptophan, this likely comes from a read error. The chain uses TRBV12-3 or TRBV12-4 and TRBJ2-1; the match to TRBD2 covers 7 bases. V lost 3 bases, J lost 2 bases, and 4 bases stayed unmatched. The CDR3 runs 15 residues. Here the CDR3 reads CASSFGLAAYNEQFL. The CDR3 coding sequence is TGTGCCAGCAGTTTTGGTCTAGCGGCCTACAATGAGCAGTTCCTC.

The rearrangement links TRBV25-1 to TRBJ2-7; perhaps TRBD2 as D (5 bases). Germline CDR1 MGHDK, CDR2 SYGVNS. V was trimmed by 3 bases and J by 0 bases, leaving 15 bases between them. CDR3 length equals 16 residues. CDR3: CASSDLGGSDSYEQYF. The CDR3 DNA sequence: TGTGCCAGCAGTGACCTGGGTGGTAGCGACTCCTACGAGCAGTACTTC.